The sequence of this T cell receptor (beta chain) was determined in a study of blood T cells in healthy people across ages. Findings and limits, study-wide: Unsorted PBMCs prevented conclusive naive versus antigen-experienced comparison. Both higher diversity and more naive CD4+ cells marked long-lived donors when set against aged donors.

Per germline, CDR1 SQVTM and CDR2 ANQGSEA. The CDR3 contains 15 residues. Combining a sample-barcoded 5' primer with a J-beta primer mix, a second PCR ran for roughly 7 to 12 cycles. TCRdb called the 5' RACE reads again in MiXCR, with one record for every CDR3 protein. Found here are around 1,700,000 distinct CDR3 sequences, about 28% of them singletons; the top ten hold 7.7%. They isolated at least 6 million PBMCs from each sample. Each sample provided at least 6 micrograms of extracted total RNA. As concerns this clonotype: Its antigen is not known.

The specimen sequenced was blood. The TCR sequence derives from a woman in her thirties in good health. V and J are TRBV29-1 and TRBJ1-1; D gene ambiguous. As DNA, the CDR3 is TGCGGCGGTCTGACCTGGGAGGAAGGGAACACTGAAGCTTTCTTT. It is translated as CGGLTWEEGNTEAFF.